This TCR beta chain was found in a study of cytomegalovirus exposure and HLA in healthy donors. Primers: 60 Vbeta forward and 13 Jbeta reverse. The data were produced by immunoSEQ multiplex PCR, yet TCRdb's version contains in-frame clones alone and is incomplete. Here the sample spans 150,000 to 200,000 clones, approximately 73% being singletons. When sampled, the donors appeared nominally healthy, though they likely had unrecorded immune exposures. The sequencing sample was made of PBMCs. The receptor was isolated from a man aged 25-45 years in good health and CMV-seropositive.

CDR3 DNA: TGTGCCGGAAATAGAGGGATCTATGGCTACACCTTC. Translation gives CAGNRGIYGYTF. The V gene is TRBV13, the J gene TRBJ1-2; D is undetermined. The CDR3 length is 12 residues. V was shortened by 11 bases and J by 4 bases, with 14 bases between the two germline ends. Germline V gene sequence: CDR1 PRHDT, CDR2 FYEKMQ (reference sequence).